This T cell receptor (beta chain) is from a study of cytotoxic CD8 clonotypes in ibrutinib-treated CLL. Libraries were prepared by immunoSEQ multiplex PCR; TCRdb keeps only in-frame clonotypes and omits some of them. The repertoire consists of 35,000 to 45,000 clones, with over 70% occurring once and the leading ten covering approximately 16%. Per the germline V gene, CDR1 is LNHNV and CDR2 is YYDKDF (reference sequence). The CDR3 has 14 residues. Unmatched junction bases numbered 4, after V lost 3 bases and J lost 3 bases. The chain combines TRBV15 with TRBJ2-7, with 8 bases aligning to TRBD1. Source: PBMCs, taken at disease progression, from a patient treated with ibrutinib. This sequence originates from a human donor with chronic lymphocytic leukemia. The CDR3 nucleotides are TGTGCCACCAGCAGGGACAGGGTTGTCTACGAGCAGTACTTC. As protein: CATSRDRVVYEQYF.